These T cell receptor beta chains were read from a single sample in a study of CD8 T cells in ankylosing spondylitis. Via MiXCR, TCRdb re-called the 5' RACE reads, giving one row per CDR3 protein. The table lists around 490,000 distinct CDR3 sequences, roughly 5.3% of them singletons. Sequencing input: blood, either unsorted or a sorted T cell fraction (not recorded which). The receptor source for this set is a male donor with ankylosing spondylitis. The CDR3 runs from the conserved cysteine through the conserved F or W. The order of the fields is CDR3 DNA, CDR3 protein, V gene, D gene, clone size, J gene. The D gene is left open where the match is weak. Clone sizes are given selectively: once, few, many, or a class where the clone is expanded.

TGTGCCAGCAGTTCTCACTCAGACAGTTACAATGAGCAGTTCTTC,CASSSHSDSYNEQFF,TRBV6-5,.,many,TRBJ2-1
TGTGCCAGCAGCTCCCCGGGGGGGAACGAGCAGTACTTC,CASSSPGGNEQYF,TRBV7-9,TRBD2,many,TRBJ2-7
TGTGCCAGCAGCCAAGGACTAGCGGGAGGGGAGACCCAGTACTTC,CASSQGLAGGETQYF,TRBV3-1,TRBD2,many,TRBJ2-5
TGTGCCACCTCCCTTCCAGGGGGCAATCAGCCCCAGCATTTT,CATSLPGGNQPQHF,TRBV24-1,.,many,TRBJ1-5
TGTGCCAGCAGCTTCCCACAGGGGGCGAGAGAGACCCAGTACTTC,CASSFPQGARETQYF,TRBV7-2,TRBD1,few,TRBJ2-5
TGTGCCAGCAGTTCACCGGGACAGCCCTACGAGCAGTACTTC,CASSSPGQPYEQYF,TRBV6-5,TRBD1,many,TRBJ2-7
TGTGCCAGCAGCTTCACAGGGAATCCTAATGAAAAACTGTTTTTT,CASSFTGNPNEKLFF,TRBV7-2,.,many,TRBJ1-4
TGTGCCAGCAGTCGGGGACTAGCGGTAGCAGATACGCAGTATTTT,CASSRGLAVADTQYF,TRBV6-2/TRBV6-3,TRBD2,many,TRBJ2-3
TGTGCCAGCAGTTCAGGGACAGGGGGCGCCTACGAGCAGTACTTC,CASSSGTGGAYEQYF,TRBV28,TRBD1,.,TRBJ2-7
TGTGCCAGCAGCCGGACAGGGTTAACAGATACGCAGTATTTT,CASSRTGLTDTQYF,TRBV3-1,TRBD1,few,TRBJ2-3
TGTGCCAGCAGTCAAAGCGGGGGGGCCGGGAATACGCAGTATTTT,CASSQSGGAGNTQYF,TRBV6-1,TRBD2,many,TRBJ2-3
TGTGCCAGCAGAACCGGGACTACCCGTCCTAGGAATGAGCAGTTCTTC,CASRTGTTRPRNEQFF,TRBV28,TRBD2,few,TRBJ2-1
TGTGCCAGCAGTGGGGGTAGCTTAGCCAAAAACATTCAGTACTTC,CASSGGSLAKNIQYF,TRBV7-9,.,many,TRBJ2-4
TGTGCCAGCAGACCCCTAGCGGGGGCCGACAATGAGCAGTTCTTC,CASRPLAGADNEQFF,TRBV2,TRBD2,.,TRBJ2-1
TGTGCCAGCAGCTTAGAGACAGAGGGCAATCAGCCCCAGCATTTT,CASSLETEGNQPQHF,TRBV7-6,.,many,TRBJ1-5
TGCAGTGCTAGTCTCTGGGGGGGACCGGTCACAGATACGCAGTATTTT,CSASLWGGPVTDTQYF,TRBV20-1,TRBD2,many,TRBJ2-3
TGCGCCAGCAGCCAATACCCCCCGGGGCCCGACGGAGAAAAACTGTTTTTT,CASSQYPPGPDGEKLFF,TRBV4-3,.,many,TRBJ1-4
TGCAGCGTTGAACGGAGGGGACACGCGAACACCGGGGAGCTGTTTTTT,CSVERRGHANTGELFF,TRBV29-1,.,many,TRBJ2-2
TGCGCCAGCAGCCAAGAGGGGATCGGACTAGCGGCTAGCACAGATACGCAGTATTTT,CASSQEGIGLAASTDTQYF,TRBV4-3,TRBD2,many,TRBJ2-3
TGTGCCAGCAGCTTAAGGGTTGGGGACAGCTCCTACGAGCAGTACTTC,CASSLRVGDSSYEQYF,TRBV7-3,TRBD1,few,TRBJ2-7
TGTGCCAGCAGCCCCACGACTAGCGGGGGAGCCAAAAACATTCAGTACTTC,CASSPTTSGGAKNIQYF,TRBV7-2,TRBD2,few,TRBJ2-4
TGCAGTGCTAGGTGGGCCATCGGGAGCTACGAGCAGTACTTC,CSARWAIGSYEQYF,TRBV20-1,.,many,TRBJ2-7
TGTGCCAGCAGCTTGGAAGGACGGGCTAACACCATATATTTT,CASSLEGRANTIYF,TRBV5-5,.,many,TRBJ1-3
TGTGCCAGCAGCTTAGAAAGACATCAGCCCCAGCATTTT,CASSLERHQPQHF,TRBV11-2,.,many,TRBJ1-5
TGTGCCAGCAGCTTAATACGGGAAAAAGAGACCCAGTACTTC,CASSLIREKETQYF,TRBV7-9,.,many,TRBJ2-5
TGCGCCAGCAGCCAAGATCTCCCGGGAGGCGAAATGACCTACGAGCAGTACTTC,CASSQDLPGGEMTYEQYF,TRBV4-3,TRBD2,many,TRBJ2-7
TGTGCCAGCAGTTCCCAGGGGGTCGCGAACACCGGGGAGCTGTTTTTT,CASSSQGVANTGELFF,TRBV2,TRBD1,.,TRBJ2-2
TGCGCCAGCAGCCGACAGGGGACGAGGTCCTACGAGCAGTACTTC,CASSRQGTRSYEQYF,TRBV4-1,TRBD1,many,TRBJ2-7
TGTGCCAGCAGCCGCACAACTAGGCGGGAGCAGTACTTC,CASSRTTRREQYF,TRBV12-3/TRBV12-4,.,many,TRBJ2-7
TGTGCCAGCAGCGTAGGTCGCGGCACGCTAAGCGAGCAGTACTTC,CASSVGRGTLSEQYF,TRBV9,.,.,TRBJ2-7
TGTGCCAGCAGTCAGGGACTAGCTGGCGGGGAGCTGTTTTTT,CASSQGLAGGELFF,TRBV12-3/TRBV12-4,TRBD2,many,TRBJ2-2
TGTGCCAGCAAGCCCGGGACAGGGGCGTTTGATGAGCAGTTCTTC,CASKPGTGAFDEQFF,TRBV7-2,TRBD1,.,TRBJ2-1
TGTGCCAGCAGCTCTCTAGCGGGGTACGGGAATGAGCAGTTCTTC,CASSSLAGYGNEQFF,TRBV7-3,TRBD2,many,TRBJ2-1
TGTGCCTGGAGCGCGGGACAGGGCTACGAGCAGTACTTC,CAWSAGQGYEQYF,TRBV30,TRBD1,.,TRBJ2-7
TGTGCCAGCAGCTTTACAGGGTGGCCACCCCTCCACTTT,CASSFTGWPPLHF,TRBV5-5,.,many,TRBJ1-6
TGCAGCGTTGAGAAGCCTTCCGCAGATACGCAGTATTTT,CSVEKPSADTQYF,TRBV29-1,.,many,TRBJ2-3
TGTGCCAGCAGTTACTGGTTGGGACAGTCAGGCTCCTACGAGCAGTACTTC,CASSYWLGQSGSYEQYF,TRBV6-2/TRBV6-3,TRBD1,.,TRBJ2-7
TGCAGTGCTGGCTCCGGGACAGGGGTGGATGGCTACACCTTC,CSAGSGTGVDGYTF,TRBV20-1,TRBD1,many,TRBJ1-2
TGTGCCAGCAGTGGCTACAGGGGGTACACTGAAGCTTTCTTT,CASSGYRGYTEAFF,TRBV6-1,TRBD1,many,TRBJ1-1
TGTGCCAGCAGCCCAGACACTAATGAAAAACTGTTTTTT,CASSPDTNEKLFF,TRBV7-2,.,many,TRBJ1-4
TGTGCCAGCAGCCCCCGGGTGGGGGACAGGGGGACGGGAGGTCGATACAATGAGCAGTTCTTC,CASSPRVGDRGTGGRYNEQFF,TRBV11-2,TRBD1,.,TRBJ2-1
TGTGCCAGCAGTTTTACAGTGGCGAGCTCCTACGAGCAGTACTTC,CASSFTVASSYEQYF,TRBV27,.,many,TRBJ2-7
TGCAGCGGGAGGGAGACGGTCAACACTGAAGCTTTCTTT,CSGRETVNTEAFF,TRBV29-1,.,many,TRBJ1-1
TGTGCCAGCAGTGGAGACGGCGGGGTCCAGACCCAGTACTTC,CASSGDGGVQTQYF,TRBV2,.,once,TRBJ2-5
TGTGCCAGCGGGGTCACCGGGGAGCTGTTTTTT,CASGVTGELFF,TRBV6-2/TRBV6-3,.,.,TRBJ2-2
TGTGCCAGCAGTCAGCGGATGCGGCCCTACGAGCAGTACTTC,CASSQRMRPYEQYF,TRBV6-1,.,many,TRBJ2-7
TGTGCCAGCAGCCTCATAAGGACAGGGCTACACTCTGGGGCCAACGTCCTGACTTTC,CASSLIRTGLHSGANVLTF,TRBV6-2/TRBV6-3,TRBD1,.,TRBJ2-6
TGCAGTGCTAAAGCGGGAGGGCCTACCGATACGCAGTATTTT,CSAKAGGPTDTQYF,TRBV20-1,TRBD2,many,TRBJ2-3
TGCAGCGTTTCTCCCTGGGGGGTCTCAAACTATGGCTACACCTTC,CSVSPWGVSNYGYTF,TRBV29-1,.,many,TRBJ1-2
TGTGCCAGCAGCTTAGGGGTGGACCGTAACTATGGCTACACCTTC,CASSLGVDRNYGYTF,TRBV7-8,.,.,TRBJ1-2
TGCAGTGCTAGGAGAGGTTGGGCGAACACTGAAGCTTTCTTT,CSARRGWANTEAFF,TRBV20-1,.,many,TRBJ1-1